The 16 T cell receptor beta chains presented below share a single source sample, sequenced in a study of T cell responses to AZD1222 COVID-19 vaccine (dated by TCRdb to 2020 to 2022). The sample's time point, from its label and the paper: baseline before first vaccination. Libraries were made using the immunoSEQ multiplex PCR assay. This immuneACCESS table, as held by TCRdb, lists in-frame sequences with V and J called but not all clones. Of the missing ones, under half trace to an unresolved V gene in checked studies; the others have no known cause. In this sample the table shows about 100,000 clones, 85% to 90% of which occur a single time. The ten top clones hold about 16% of the sample. The material sequenced was peripheral blood, taken on day 0 of AZD1222 vaccination. The receptors derive from an adult in good health.

The rearrangement joins TRBV27 to TRBJ2-1, with 9 bases that match TRBD1. J was trimmed by 6 bases and V by 3 bases; bases with no gene match: 9. The CDR3 runs 16 residues. Looked up from germline, CDR1 is MNHEY and CDR2 is SMNVEV (reference sequence). The CDR3 protein is CASSFITGGPLNEQFF. The DNA for the CDR3 is TGTGCCAGCAGTTTCATAACAGGGGGCCCGCTCAATGAGCAGTTCTTC.

This clone has more than one count but fewer than ten. The V and J genes are TRBV5-5 and TRBJ1-5; no clear D gene. Per the germline V gene, CDR1 is SGHKS and CDR2 is YYEKEE (reference sequence). This CDR3 has 14 residues. Trimming stripped 4 bases from V and 7 bases from J, with 15 bases between. CDR3 in DNA: TGTGCCAGCAGCCCGTCCTATTCCGGGCAGCCCCAGCATTTT. It codes for CASSPSYSGQPQHF.

V gene TRBV27 combines with J gene TRBJ1-1; D remains unclear. Trimming removed 2 bases from V and 6 bases from J, with 10 bases in between. Per germline, CDR1 MNHEY and CDR2 SMNVEV (reference sequence). This CDR3 is built from 13 residues. This CDR3 is CASSLGRKAEAFF. The DNA for the CDR3 is TGTGCCAGCAGTTTAGGGCGAAAAGCTGAAGCTTTCTTT.

The chain joins TRBV6-4 to TRBJ2-5, with 7 bases lining up with TRBD2. This CDR3 comprises 15 residues. With 2 bases clipped from V and 1 base from J, the junction kept 4 bases outside the gene matches. Germline-derived CDR1 and CDR2 are MRHNA and SNTAGT. CDR3 sequence (DNA): TGTGCCAGCAGTGACGGGGCTAGCGGCCAAGAGACCCAGTACTTC. Translating it yields CASSDGASGQETQYF.

The rearrangement joins TRBV3-1 (or the pseudogene TRBV3-2) to TRBJ1-1; TRBD1 matches 7 bases. The CDR3 has 15 residues. The V gene end was trimmed by 5 bases and the J gene end by 0 bases; junction bases not matched to a gene: 6. Germline CDR1 reads LGHDT; CDR2 reads YNNKEL (reference sequence). The CDR3: CASSNRDSMNTEAFF. The CDR3 DNA reads as TGTGCCAGCAGCAACCGGGACAGTATGAACACTGAAGCTTTCTTT.

This clone was detected once. The chain links TRBV6-5 to TRBJ2-7; maybe TRBD1 (6 bases). CDR3 size: 13 residues. Trimming shortened V by 8 bases and J by 2 bases, and 13 bases separated the two germline ends. Germline values: CDR1 MNHEY, CDR2 SVGAGI. The CDR3 region has the DNA TGTGCCAGCGGAAGGACAGAGACCTACGAGCAGTACTTC. Its translation: CASGRTETYEQYF.

The V gene is TRBV7-2, the J gene TRBJ2-1; possible D gene TRBD2, 5 bases. The CDR3 loop spans 14 amino acids. Germline V CDR1 and CDR2: SGHTA, FQGNSA. Trimming removed 0 bases from V and 5 bases from J, with 8 bases in between. This CDR3 reads CASSLAGDHNEQFF. The CDR3 DNA reads TGTGCCAGCAGCTTAGCGGGAGACCACAATGAGCAGTTCTTC.

The chain recombines TRBV4-1 with TRBJ1-2, with D uncertain. This CDR3 comprises 14 residues. Germline CDR1 reads MGHRA; CDR2 reads YSYEKL. Trimming took off 6 bases at V and 2 bases at J, with 13 bases between the two ends. CDR3: CASSATRGNYGYTF. CDR3 in DNA: TGCGCCAGCAGTGCCACGCGGGGAAACTATGGCTACACCTTC.

This CDR3 reads CASSRGTSGRSSNEQFF. The CDR3, as DNA: TGCGCCAGCAGCCGTGGGACTAGCGGGAGGAGCAGCAATGAGCAGTTCTTC. The chain combines TRBV4-3 with TRBJ2-1; TRBD2 matches 15 bases. The CDR3 consists of 17 residues. The germline V gene encodes CDR1 LGHNA and CDR2 YSLEER. After removal of 4 bases from V and 6 bases from J, the junction contained 7 bases not matched to a gene.

The chain has TRBV7-2 and TRBJ1-6; TRBD1 matches 9 bases. The CDR3 length is 17 residues. V lost 1 base to trimming and J lost 8 bases; unmatched junction nucleotides: 9. Germline V gives CDR1 SGHTA, CDR2 FQGNSA. The CDR3 sequence: CASSLGSTGTGHSPLHF. The CDR3 bases are TGTGCCAGCAGCTTAGGATCCACAGGGACAGGGCATTCACCCCTCCACTTT.

The rearrangement links TRBV9 to TRBJ2-3, with a tentative D call TRBD2 (6 bases). Trimming took 0 bases from V and 2 from J, leaving 10 bases between them. The germline gives CDR1 SGDLS, CDR2 YYNGEE. The CDR3 extends over 15 amino acids. This chain's CDR3 is CASSVGAGFTDTQYF. The DNA for the CDR3 is TGTGCCAGCAGCGTAGGGGCGGGGTTCACAGATACGCAGTATTTT.

The rearrangement links TRBV27 to TRBJ1-2; no clear D. Trimming shortened V by 5 bases and J by 4 bases, and 14 bases separated the two germline ends. The CDR3 has 14 amino acids. Germline V gives CDR1 MNHEY, CDR2 SMNVEV (reference sequence). CDR3 DNA sequence: TGTGCCAGCAGTAGTATACCGGGAGGCTATGGCTACACCTTC. This encodes CASSSIPGGYGYTF.

The CDR3 bases are TGTGCCAGTCGCGACCCGCTGTGGGGCTACACCTTC. Translating it yields CASRDPLWGYTF. The chain couples TRBV19 to TRBJ1-2; D is ambiguous. Looked up from germline, CDR1 is LNHDA and CDR2 is SQIVND (reference sequence). The germline V and J ends were trimmed by 8 bases and 8 bases, with 15 bases remaining between them. The CDR3 consists of 12 residues.

This clone was picked up a small number of times. The gene calls are TRBV30 and TRBJ1-5; D is uncertain. The germline CDR1 and CDR2 sequences are GTSNPN and SVGIG (reference sequence). The CDR3 runs 11 residues. Trimming left V 0 bases short and J 10 bases short, with 7 bases between. In DNA form, the CDR3 reads TGTGCCTGGAGTGTTTGGGGACCCCAGCATTTT. It encodes CAWSVWGPQHF.

This clone was recorded once. V is TRBV7-3 and J is TRBJ1-1; a weak D match, TRBD1 (6 bases). With 6 bases removed from V and 4 bases from J, the gap between germline ends came to 15 bases. Germline lookup yields CDR1 SGHTA and CDR2 FQGTGA. The CDR3 consists of 14 residues. The CDR3 bases are TGTGCCAGCAGTTTGATGGACAGTTCCACTGAAGCTTTCTTT. This translates into CASSLMDSSTEAFF.

This clone was detected a few times. V gene TRBV2 combines with J gene TRBJ1-1; D ambiguous. Germline V CDR1 and CDR2: SNHLY, FYNNEI. The V and J ends lost 9 bases and 7 bases respectively, with 18 bases between them. The CDR3 totals 13 residues. The CDR3 DNA sequence: TGTGCCAGTGGCCGGGAGGCGCGGGGTGAAGCTTTCTTT. This codes for CASGREARGEAFF. The whole variable domain, remainder taken from reference TRBV2 and TRBJ1-1, is EPEVTQTPSHQVTQMGQEVILRCVPISNHLYFYWYRQILGQKVEFLVSFYNNEISEKSEIFDDQFSVERPDGSNFTLKIRSTKLEDSAMYFCASGREARGEAFFGQGTRLTVV.